This T cell receptor (beta chain) appears in the sequencing data of a study of cytomegalovirus exposure and HLA in healthy donors. Turning to the study itself: Tens of millions of unique TCR sequences came from HLA-typed donors in an early release.

Findings and limits, study-wide: It was likely that a cluster of highly shared sequence variants was a sequencing artifact. The authors listed roughly 150 TCR beta chains as cytomegalovirus-associated. For cytomegalovirus status, the classifier reportedly gave diagnoses with high specificity and sensitivity.

Both 60 Vbeta primers and 13 Jbeta primers went into the PCR. Profiling relied on immunoSEQ multiplex PCR, and the TCRdb table lists in-frame clones only, not all of them. Found here are some 44,000 clones, roughly 90% of them singletons; the top ten hold approximately 8%. With regard to this clone: Its specificity is unknown.

The clonotype was recovered from a woman aged 40 to 50 in good health and CMV-seropositive. The sequencing input was PBMCs.

Here the CDR3 reads CASSIGLAATYEQYF. In DNA form, the CDR3 reads TGCGCCAGCAGCATTGGACTAGCGGCGACCTACGAGCAGTACTTC. The chain links TRBV5-1 to TRBJ2-7; 10 positions match TRBD2. Germline CDR1 reads SGHRS; CDR2 reads YFSETQ. Losses at the gene ends were 4 bases for V and 2 bases for J; bases not matched to a gene: 6. The CDR3 runs to 15 residues.